The next 12 T cell receptor beta chains were all read from a single sample in a study of blood T cell repertoires in COVID-19. TCRdb keeps only in-frame clones here, not all; method: immunoSEQ multiplex PCR. The top ten clones hold around 5.5% of a sample with more than 95,000 clones, around nine tenths of them seen once. Sequenced material: peripheral blood. These receptors were obtained from a human donor in a cohort sampled during active COVID-19.

The rearrangement joins TRBV27 to TRBJ2-7, with TRBD1 matching 10 bases. The ends lost 4 bases at V and 1 base at J; junction bases unmatched: 7. CDR1 is MNHEY and CDR2 is SMNVEV in the germline V gene (reference sequence). The CDR3 loop spans 16 amino acids. The CDR3: CASSSPGQGGSYEQYF. CDR3 sequence (DNA): TGTGCCAGCAGTTCACCCGGACAGGGGGGTTCCTACGAGCAGTACTTC.

The chain uses TRBV4-2 and TRBJ2-2; the match to TRBD2 covers 8 bases. Germline loops: CDR1 LGHNA, CDR2 YNFKEQ. This CDR3 is built from 17 residues. Trimming cost V 1 base and J 5 bases; bases outside gene matches: 9. The CDR3 sequence: CASSQAGGGRGTGELFF. The CDR3 bases are TGTGCCAGCAGCCAAGCTGGCGGGGGGCGGGGGACCGGGGAGCTGTTTTTT.

This clone was found once. The chain employs TRBV20-1 and TRBJ2-7, with 7 bases lining up with TRBD1. The CDR3 is made up of 14 amino acids. CDR1 is DFQATT and CDR2 is SNEGSKA in the germline V gene (reference sequence). Trimming cost V 5 bases and J 2 bases; bases outside gene matches: 9. CDR3 amino acids: CSARGTVGTYEQYF. Here the CDR3 DNA reads TGCAGTGCTCGTGGGACAGTTGGGACCTACGAGCAGTACTTC.

This clone was detected once. The CDR3 loop is CASSLPPTSGGTDTQYF. CDR3 nucleotides: TGTGCCAGCAGTTTACCCCCGACTAGCGGGGGCACAGATACGCAGTATTTT. This rearrangement joins TRBV27 to TRBJ2-3; TRBD2 matches 11 bases. The germline V gene has CDR1 MNHEY and CDR2 SMNVEV (reference sequence). The V and J ends lost 2 bases and 1 base, in that order; junction bases with no gene match: 5. The CDR3 covers 17 residues.

The rearrangement joins TRBV5-8 to TRBJ1-1; 7 positions agree with TRBD1. There are 16 residues in the CDR3. J was trimmed by 0 bases and V by 4 bases; bases with no gene match: 9. The germline CDR1 and CDR2 sequences are SGHTS and YDEGEE. The DNA of the CDR3 is TGTGCCAGCAGCACCCGGGACAGCCTGATGAACACTGAAGCTTTCTTT. It translates to CASSTRDSLMNTEAFF.

The chain combines TRBV5-6 with TRBJ2-5; D perhaps matches TRBD1 (6 bases). Germline lookup yields CDR1 SGHDT and CDR2 YYEEEE. The CDR3 is 13 residues long. Trimming took 2 bases from V and 3 from J, leaving 8 bases between them. As DNA, the CDR3 is TGTGCCAGCAGCTTTGCAGGGGAAGAGACCCAGTACTTC. Its translation: CASSFAGEETQYF. Looking up the rest from reference TRBV5-6 and TRBJ2-5 gives the full variable domain: DAGVTQSPTHLIKTRGQQVTLRCSPKSGHDTVSWYQQALGQGPQFIFQYYEEEERQRGNFPDRFSGHQFPNYSSELNVNALLLGDSALYLCASSFAGEETQYFGPGTRLLVL.

The sample holds one count of this clone. This chain connects TRBV10-3 to TRBJ1-1; D not certain. Trimming shortened V by 7 bases and J by 1 base, and 10 bases separated the two germline ends. The CDR3 contains 13 residues. Germline CDR1 reads ENHRY; CDR2 reads SYGVKD. The CDR3 DNA is TGTGCCATCAAAACAAGCGGGAACACTGAAGCTTTCTTT. Its translation is CAIKTSGNTEAFF.

The gene calls are TRBV3-1 (or the pseudogene TRBV3-2) and TRBJ1-4; 12 positions agree with TRBD1. The V segment lost 5 bases and the J segment 2 bases; nucleotides outside the gene matches: 6. CDR3 length: 17 residues. Germline assignment: CDR1 LGHDT and CDR2 YNNKEL (reference sequence). CDR3 DNA sequence: TGTGCCAGCAGCTTGGGACAGGGGGCTTTCACTAATGAAAAACTGTTTTTT. This gives the protein CASSLGQGAFTNEKLFF.

The chain employs TRBV28 and TRBJ1-1, with TRBD1 as a possible D gene (6 bases). This CDR3 comprises 17 residues. CDR1 MDHEN and CDR2 SYDVKM come from the germline V gene. The V end was cut by 4 bases, the J end by 4 bases, with 22 bases between. CDR3 DNA sequence: TGTGCCAGCAGTTCACAATTGGCTCAGGGGATGGGCACTGAAGCTTTCTTT. Protein product: CASSSQLAQGMGTEAFF.

The chain combines TRBV20-1 with TRBJ2-3, with 12 bases aligning to TRBD2. Germline CDR1 and CDR2: DFQATT and SNEGSKA (reference sequence). Trimming removed 3 bases from V and 1 base from J; junction bases left unmatched: 17. The CDR3 has 20 residues. Here the CDR3 reads CSASSGELAGGEVGTDTQYF. CDR3 nucleotide sequence: TGCAGTGCTAGTTCGGGGGAACTAGCGGGGGGAGAGGTGGGCACAGATACGCAGTATTTT.

The CDR3 region is CASSDGFSSVREETQYF. The CDR3 coding sequence is TGCGCCAGCAGCGACGGGTTTAGCTCGGTCCGAGAAGAGACCCAGTACTTC. This rearrangement joins TRBV10-2 to TRBJ2-5, with D unclear. The V end lost 6 bases, the J end lost 3 bases, and 23 bases lay between the germline ends. The germline V gene encodes CDR1 WSHSY and CDR2 SAAADI. CDR3 size: 17 residues.

For this clone: The junction departs from germline at one end; a sequencing error may be responsible. The chain is built from TRBV7-2 and TRBJ1-2, with a tentative D call TRBD1 (6 bases). The CDR3 is made up of 11 amino acids. Germline CDR1 reads SGHTA; CDR2 reads FQGNSA. CDR3 DNA: TGTGCCAGCAGCTTAGAAGGGACACCTTTATTC. As protein: CASSLEGTPLF.